This record looks at one T cell receptor (beta chain) sequence and its context. This CDR3 has 16 residues. The germline CDR1 and CDR2 sequences are LGHDT and YNNKEL (reference sequence). The ends were cut back, 0 bases at V and 6 bases at J, with 15 bases in the middle. The sample comes from a study of blood T cell repertoires in COVID-19. About the research overall: There were acute and convalescent COVID-19 samples, and they came from the United States, Italy and Spain.

Using immunoSEQ multiplex PCR, the repertoire was profiled, and TCRdb retains in-frame clones only, with some absent. The repertoire has about 100,000 clones, around nine tenths of them found once; the top ten carry 1.9%. It was during active infection that Seattle patients were enrolled and then longitudinally followed. This TCR derives from a woman between 45 and 60 years old with COVID-19, enrolled during active disease. What was sequenced was peripheral blood. The chain links TRBV3-1 (or the pseudogene TRBV3-2) to TRBJ2-1, with a tentative D call TRBD2 (6 bases). The chain's CDR3 is CASSQEPATGGNEQFF. The CDR3 coding sequence is TGTGCCAGCAGCCAAGAGCCCGCCACCGGGGGCAATGAGCAGTTCTTC.